The rows below give T cell receptor beta chains drawn from one sample of a study of blood T cell repertoires in COVID-19. Sequencing used immunoSEQ multiplex PCR; TCRdb keeps in-frame clones, though not all of them. The table lists about 150,000 clones, around 82% of them singletons. Sequences were obtained from peripheral blood. These receptors all stem from a man in his sixties with acute or convalescent COVID-19. Each CDR3 is given with its conserved first and last residue.

TRBV2,TRBJ2-3,CASKGPGQGVNTQYF
TRBV7-9,TRBJ2-7,CASSFGGGGKNEQYF
TRBV19,TRBJ1-2,CASSGTGVDYGYTF
TRBV6-5,TRBJ1-2,CATGSRAYGYTF
TRBV27,TRBJ1-4,CASSRGGVLTNEKLFF
TRBV27,TRBJ2-1,CASSTHPDRKQFF
TRBV5-4,TRBJ2-1,CASRPGLAGVVEQFF
TRBV20-1,TRBJ1-4,CSASKAGTEKLFF
TRBV6-5,TRBJ2-7,CASALAGVGEQYF
TRBV14,TRBJ2-1,CASSQGGGFHKFF
TRBV19,TRBJ1-5,CASSQTGGRGQPQHF
TRBV4-2,TRBJ2-3,CASSQVSGRTGGTQYF
TRBV6-5,TRBJ1-2,CASSPGTPRGGYTF
TRBV30,TRBJ1-1,CAWTRFVGTEAFF
TRBV2,TRBJ2-1,CASNHRGENYNEQFF
TRBV7-3,TRBJ2-2,CASSLSGRGLGGELFF